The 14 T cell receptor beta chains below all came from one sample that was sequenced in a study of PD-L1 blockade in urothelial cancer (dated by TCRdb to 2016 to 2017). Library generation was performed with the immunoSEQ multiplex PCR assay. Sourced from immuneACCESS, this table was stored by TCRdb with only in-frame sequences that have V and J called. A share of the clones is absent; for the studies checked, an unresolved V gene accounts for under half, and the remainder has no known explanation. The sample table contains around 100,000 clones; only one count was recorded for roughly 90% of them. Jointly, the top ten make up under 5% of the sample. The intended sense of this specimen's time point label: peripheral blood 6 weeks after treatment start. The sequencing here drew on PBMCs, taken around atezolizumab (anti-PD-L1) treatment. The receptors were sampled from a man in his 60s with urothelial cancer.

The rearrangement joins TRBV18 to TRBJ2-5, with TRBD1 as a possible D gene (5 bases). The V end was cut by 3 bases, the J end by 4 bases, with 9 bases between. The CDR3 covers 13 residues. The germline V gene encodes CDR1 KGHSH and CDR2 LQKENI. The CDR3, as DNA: TGTGCCAGCTCACCCCCTCAGGGAGAGACCCAGTACTTC. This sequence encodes CASSPPQGETQYF.

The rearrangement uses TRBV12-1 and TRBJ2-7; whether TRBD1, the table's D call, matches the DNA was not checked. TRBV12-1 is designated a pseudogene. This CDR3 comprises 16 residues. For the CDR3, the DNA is TGTGCCAGCAGCTTTGTAGGGACAACGGATTATTACGAGCAGTACTTC. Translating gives CASSFVGTTDYYEQYF.

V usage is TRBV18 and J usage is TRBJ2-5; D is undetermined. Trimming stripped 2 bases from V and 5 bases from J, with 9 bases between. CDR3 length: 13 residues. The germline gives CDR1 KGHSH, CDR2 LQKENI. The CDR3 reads CASSPGPAETQYF. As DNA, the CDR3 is TGTGCCAGCTCACCAGGGCCGGCGGAGACCCAGTACTTC.

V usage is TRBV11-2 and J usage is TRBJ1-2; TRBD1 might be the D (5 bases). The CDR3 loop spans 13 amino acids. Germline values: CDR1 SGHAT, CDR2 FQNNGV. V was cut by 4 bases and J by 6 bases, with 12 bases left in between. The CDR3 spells CASSYSVGDGYTF. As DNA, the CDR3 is TGTGCCAGCAGCTACTCGGTAGGGGATGGCTACACCTTC.

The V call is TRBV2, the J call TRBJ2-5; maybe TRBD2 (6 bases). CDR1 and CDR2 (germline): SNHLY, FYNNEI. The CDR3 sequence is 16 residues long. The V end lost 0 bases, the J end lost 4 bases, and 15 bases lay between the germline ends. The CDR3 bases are TGTGCCAGCAGTGAAGCGGCACTAGCTGGGAGAGAGACCCAGTACTTC. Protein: CASSEAALAGRETQYF.

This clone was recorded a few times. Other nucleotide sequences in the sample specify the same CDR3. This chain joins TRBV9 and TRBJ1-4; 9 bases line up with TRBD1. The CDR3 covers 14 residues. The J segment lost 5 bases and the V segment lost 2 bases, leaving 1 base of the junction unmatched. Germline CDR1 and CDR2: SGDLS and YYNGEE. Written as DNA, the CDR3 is TGTGCCAGCAGCGTGGGACAGGGAAATGAAAAACTGTTTTTT. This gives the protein CASSVGQGNEKLFF.

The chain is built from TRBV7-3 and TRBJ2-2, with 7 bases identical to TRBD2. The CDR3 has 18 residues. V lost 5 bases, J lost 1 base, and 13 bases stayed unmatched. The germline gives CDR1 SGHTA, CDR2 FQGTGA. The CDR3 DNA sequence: TGTGCCAGCAGCCGAAAAGACGGCGGGAGAGAGAACACCGGGGAGCTGTTTTTT. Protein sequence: CASSRKDGGRENTGELFF.

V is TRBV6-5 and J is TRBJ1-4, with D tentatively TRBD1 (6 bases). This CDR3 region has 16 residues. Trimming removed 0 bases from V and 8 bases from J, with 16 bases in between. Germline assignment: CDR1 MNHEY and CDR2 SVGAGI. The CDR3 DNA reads TGTGCCAGCAGTTACTCATCCCAGGGGTTGTCAGAAAAACTGTTTTTT. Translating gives CASSYSSQGLSEKLFF.

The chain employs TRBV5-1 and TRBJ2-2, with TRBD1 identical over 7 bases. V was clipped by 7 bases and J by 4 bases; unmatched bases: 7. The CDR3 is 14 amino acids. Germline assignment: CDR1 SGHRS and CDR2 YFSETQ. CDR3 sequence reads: CASRDSSGTGELFF. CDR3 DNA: TGCGCCAGCCGGGACAGCTCAGGCACCGGGGAGCTGTTTTTT. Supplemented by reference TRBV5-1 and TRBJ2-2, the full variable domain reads KAGVTQTPRYLIKTRGQQVTLSCSPISGHRSVSWYQQTPGQGLQFLFEYFSETQRNKGNFPGRFSGRQFSNSRSEMNVSTLELGDSALYLCASRDSSGTGELFFGEGSRLTVL.

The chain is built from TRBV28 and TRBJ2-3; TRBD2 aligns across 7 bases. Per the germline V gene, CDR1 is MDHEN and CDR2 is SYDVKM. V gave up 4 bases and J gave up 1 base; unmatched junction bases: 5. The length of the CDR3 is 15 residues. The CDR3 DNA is TGTGCCAGCAGTTCGCCGGGGGGTGGCACAGATACGCAGTATTTT. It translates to CASSSPGGGTDTQYF.

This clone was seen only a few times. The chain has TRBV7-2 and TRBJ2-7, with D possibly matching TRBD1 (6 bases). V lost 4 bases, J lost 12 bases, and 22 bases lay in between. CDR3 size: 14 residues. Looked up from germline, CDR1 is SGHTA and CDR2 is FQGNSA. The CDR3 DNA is TGTGCCAGCAGCTCCACAGGGCTCTTCCTCCTTCGGTACTTC. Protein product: CASSSTGLFLLRYF.

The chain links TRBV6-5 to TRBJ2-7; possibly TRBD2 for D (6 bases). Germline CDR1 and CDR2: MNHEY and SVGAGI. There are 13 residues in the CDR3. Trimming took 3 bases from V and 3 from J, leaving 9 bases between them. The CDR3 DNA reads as TGTGCCAGCAGTTATGGCGGGGACTACGAGCAGTACTTC. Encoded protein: CASSYGGDYEQYF.

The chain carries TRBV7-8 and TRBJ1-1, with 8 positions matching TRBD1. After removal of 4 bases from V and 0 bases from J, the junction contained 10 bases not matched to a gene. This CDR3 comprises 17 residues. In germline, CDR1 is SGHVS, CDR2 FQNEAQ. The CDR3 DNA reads TGTGCCAGCAGCTCACTATTTCGACAGGGGATGAACACTGAAGCTTTCTTT. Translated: CASSSLFRQGMNTEAFF.

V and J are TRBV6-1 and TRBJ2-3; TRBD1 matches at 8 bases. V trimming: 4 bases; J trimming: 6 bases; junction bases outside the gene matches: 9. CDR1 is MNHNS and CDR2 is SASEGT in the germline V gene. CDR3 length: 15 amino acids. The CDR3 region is CASSGQDRVGDTQYF. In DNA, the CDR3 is TGTGCCAGCAGTGGTCAGGACAGGGTGGGGGATACGCAGTATTTT.